This T cell receptor beta chain was documented in a study of cytomegalovirus exposure and HLA in healthy donors. This PCR relied on a set of 60 Vbeta primers and 13 Jbeta primers. Clones were sequenced by immunoSEQ multiplex PCR, and TCRdb holds only the in-frame ones, with some missing. Its listing shows 150,000 to 250,000 clones. Unmatched junction bases numbered 14, after V lost 3 bases and J lost 5 bases. Germline CDR1 is MGHRA and CDR2 is YSYEKL. This CDR3 region has 17 residues. The rearrangement uses TRBV4-1 and TRBJ2-7; 9 nucleotides align to TRBD1. The sequence derives from a boy aged 5-17 years in good health and CMV-seronegative. Sequencing was performed on PBMCs. The CDR3 protein is CASSQGGPDRGVNEQYF. The CDR3 DNA follows: TGCGCCAGCAGCCAGGGGGGTCCGGACAGGGGTGTCAACGAGCAGTACTTC.